The 25 T cell receptor beta chains given below trace back to one sample, sequenced in a study of cytomegalovirus exposure and HLA in healthy donors. The PCR was carried out with 60 Vbeta primers and 13 Jbeta primers. The data were produced by immunoSEQ multiplex PCR, yet TCRdb's version contains in-frame clones alone and is incomplete. The sample lists approximately 150,000 clones; around 80% were seen once. Sequenced sample: PBMCs. All receptors derive from a man in his forties in good health and CMV-seronegative.

The chain employs TRBV27 and TRBJ2-3, with TRBD2 matching 7 bases. Germline V CDR1 and CDR2: MNHEY, SMNVEV (reference sequence). This CDR3 is 14 amino acids long. The junction had 6 bases not matched to a gene; V was cut back by 8 bases and J by 1 base. The CDR3 DNA reads TGTGCCAGCTCTGATCGGGGGGGCACAGATACGCAGTATTTT. Translation: CASSDRGGTDTQYF.

Here the CDR3 reads CASSAGTGRGEKLFF. The CDR3 DNA is TGTGCCAGCAGCGCAGGGACAGGGAGAGGTGAAAAACTGTTTTTT. The chain employs TRBV9 and TRBJ1-4, with 9 bases matching TRBD1. J gave up 7 bases and V 3 bases, and 7 bases lay outside the gene matches. From germline, CDR1 is SGDLS and CDR2 YYNGEE. CDR3 size: 15 residues.

This clone was seen only once. This sequence joins TRBV7-9 and TRBJ2-7; TRBD1 matches 7 bases. The V and J ends lost 5 bases and 4 bases, in that order; junction bases with no gene match: 8. CDR1 is SEHNR, CDR2 FQNEAQ, per germline (reference sequence). This CDR3 is 14 amino acids long. CDR3 sequence (DNA): TGTGCCAGCAGCCGGACGGACAGGAGTTACGAGCAGTACTTC. Its protein product is CASSRTDRSYEQYF.

The V gene is TRBV27, the J gene TRBJ2-5, with TRBD1 identical over 9 bases. The CDR3 is 14 amino acids. With 6 bases clipped from V and 5 bases from J, the junction kept 7 bases outside the gene matches. Looked up from germline, CDR1 is MNHEY and CDR2 is SMNVEV (reference sequence). This CDR3 is CASSWTGVEETQYF. As DNA, the CDR3 is TGTGCCAGCAGCTGGACAGGGGTGGAGGAGACCCAGTACTTC.

The chain uses TRBV6-6 and TRBJ2-1, with a possible D match to TRBD1 (5 bases). The CDR3 spans 14 residues. V lost 10 bases and J lost 5, with 18 bases in between. Looked up from germline, CDR1 is MNHNY and CDR2 is SVGAGI (reference sequence). CDR3 amino acids: CATHGANSNNEQFF. The CDR3 DNA reads as TGTGCCACCCATGGGGCGAACTCGAACAATGAGCAGTTCTTC.

The rearrangement uses TRBV28 and TRBJ2-2; D call uncertain. The CDR3 sequence is 14 residues long. CDR1 and CDR2 from the germline V gene are MDHEN and SYDVKM. Trimming removed 2 bases at V and 4 bases at J, with 8 bases between. The CDR3 nucleotides are TGTGCCAGCAGTTTAGTGGGCAGCACCGGGGAGCTGTTTTTT. Residues: CASSLVGSTGELFF.

The chain uses TRBV5-1 and TRBJ2-5; 12 bases map to TRBD1. Germline V gene data show CDR1 as SGHRS and CDR2 as YFSETQ. This CDR3 is 15 amino acids long. After removal of 4 bases from V and 6 bases from J, the junction contained 7 bases not matched to a gene. CDR3 sequence: CASSPSGQGAKTQYF. The CDR3 coding sequence is TGCGCCAGCAGCCCTTCGGGACAGGGGGCGAAGACCCAGTACTTC.

The chain joins TRBV7-2 to TRBJ2-2; TRBD2 matches 8 bases. Germline V gene sequence: CDR1 SGHTA, CDR2 FQGNSA. After removal of 0 bases from V and 8 bases from J, the junction contained 8 bases not matched to a gene. CDR3 size: 16 residues. The CDR3 nucleotides read TGTGCCAGCAGCTTAGCGACGGCGGGGGGCCGTGGGGAGCTGTTTTTT. Protein: CASSLATAGGRGELFF.

The chain uses TRBV27 and TRBJ1-2; D gene ambiguous. V was cut by 1 base and J by 3 bases, with 6 bases left in between. The CDR3 spans 13 residues. The germline V gene has CDR1 MNHEY and CDR2 SMNVEV (reference sequence). This CDR3 reads CASSLYGDYGYTF. The CDR3 DNA follows: TGTGCCAGCAGTTTATACGGAGACTATGGCTACACCTTC.

The chain is built from TRBV5-1 and TRBJ2-3, with D uncertain. This CDR3 has 13 amino acids. V dropped 0 bases and J dropped 4 bases, with 6 bases sitting between them. The germline CDR1 and CDR2 sequences are SGHRS and YFSETQ. The CDR3 protein is CASSLVPSDTQYF. In DNA form, the CDR3 reads TGCGCCAGCAGCTTGGTTCCTTCAGATACGCAGTATTTT.

The rearrangement joins TRBV5-6 to TRBJ1-1; D is ambiguous. Germline lookup yields CDR1 SGHDT and CDR2 YYEEEE. The V end lost 1 base, the J end lost 8 bases, and 6 bases lay between the germline ends. CDR3 size: 11 residues. CDR3 loop: CASSLRGEAFF. The CDR3 region has the DNA TGTGCCAGCAGCTTGCGCGGAGAAGCTTTCTTT.

V is TRBV7-3 and J is TRBJ1-2, with 9 bases lining up with TRBD1. CDR1 and CDR2 from the germline V gene are SGHTA and FQGTGA. Trimming took 5 bases from V and 8 from J; bases not matched to a gene: 6. The CDR3 length is 13 residues. The DNA for the CDR3 is TGTGCCAGCAGCGTGGGACAGGGAAGAGGCTACACCTTC. This gives the protein CASSVGQGRGYTF.

This chain links TRBV5-1 with TRBJ1-2; D remains ambiguous. Looked up from germline, CDR1 is SGHRS and CDR2 is YFSETQ. CDR3 length: 15 residues. V was clipped by 4 bases and J by 4 bases, with 17 bases between them. The CDR3 DNA sequence: TGCGCCAGCAGCCCCGGTTCTGCAGGCGCCTATGGCTACACCTTC. Its protein is CASSPGSAGAYGYTF. The full variable domain, in which reference TRBV5-1 and TRBJ1-2 provide the parts outside the CDR3, is KAGVTQTPRYLIKTRGQQVTLSCSPISGHRSVSWYQQTPGQGLQFLFEYFSETQRNKGNFPGRFSGRQFSNSRSEMNVSTLELGDSALYLCASSPGSAGAYGYTFGSGTRLTVV.

CDR3 sequence (DNA): TGTGCCAGTAGTATACGGAACAGGGGGCAAGGGTCACCCCTCCACTTT. Translating gives CASSIRNRGQGSPLHF. This chain links TRBV19 with TRBJ1-6; TRBD1 aligns across 9 bases. The germline CDR1 and CDR2 sequences are LNHDA and SQIVND (reference sequence). This CDR3 has 16 amino acids. The V gene end was trimmed by 2 bases and the J gene end by 10 bases; junction bases not matched to a gene: 9.

The rearrangement uses TRBV19 and TRBJ1-2; 8 bases align to TRBD1. This CDR3 contains 13 residues. In germline, CDR1 is LNHDA, CDR2 SQIVND (reference sequence). Unmatched junction bases numbered 5, after V lost 3 bases and J lost 8 bases. DNA of the CDR3: TGTGCCAGTAGTATTACAGGGGGAGAGGGCTACACCTTC. It is translated as CASSITGGEGYTF. The entire variable domain, with the rest obtained from reference TRBV19 and TRBJ1-2, is as follows: DGGITQSPKYLFRKEGQNVTLSCEQNLNHDAMYWYRQDPGQGLRLIYYSQIVNDFQKGDIAEGYSVSREKKESFPLTVTSAQKNPTAFYLCASSITGGEGYTFGSGTRLTVV.

The chain links TRBV28 to TRBJ2-7; 7 bases align to TRBD1. The CDR3 extends over 12 amino acids. V gave up 6 bases and J gave up 6 bases; unmatched junction bases: 5. CDR1 MDHEN and CDR2 SYDVKM come from the germline V gene. CDR3 DNA: TGTGCCAGCAGGACAGGGTACGGCGAGCAGTACTTC. The encoded protein is CASRTGYGEQYF.

DNA for the CDR3: TGCGCCAGCAGCCCGGAAAGGACAGGGGCTCAGCCCCAGCATTTT. Its translation is CASSPERTGAQPQHF. The chain employs TRBV4-3 and TRBJ1-5; 9 bases are a match to TRBD1. Germline-derived CDR1 and CDR2 are LGHNA and YSLEER. The CDR3 spans 15 residues. V lost 4 bases to trimming and J lost 6 bases; unmatched junction nucleotides: 7.

The chain recombines TRBV27 with TRBJ2-7; 9 nucleotides match TRBD1. Germline V gene lookup returns CDR1 MNHEY and CDR2 SMNVEV (reference sequence). With 2 bases clipped from V and 5 bases from J, the junction kept 4 bases outside the gene matches. This CDR3 is built from 14 residues. CDR3 amino acids: CASSLGTGSHEQYF. CDR3 coding DNA: TGTGCCAGCAGTTTAGGGACAGGGTCCCACGAGCAGTACTTC.

This chain joins TRBV7-3 and TRBJ2-7, with 7 nucleotides matching TRBD1. Germline V gene data show CDR1 as SGHTA and CDR2 as FQGTGA. This CDR3 region has 15 residues. V lost 6 bases to trimming and J lost 1 base; unmatched junction nucleotides: 9. DNA of the CDR3: TGTGCCAGCAGTCTTCGACAGGGAAGGTCCTACGAGCAGTACTTC. It translates to CASSLRQGRSYEQYF.

This chain joins TRBV4-3 and TRBJ1-1; no firm D call. Per germline, CDR1 LGHNA and CDR2 YSLEER. The V and J ends lost 0 bases and 0 bases respectively, with 8 bases between them. This CDR3 contains 15 residues. CDR3 loop: CASSQDLRMNTEAFF. In nucleotides, the CDR3 is TGCGCCAGCAGCCAAGATCTGCGGATGAACACTGAAGCTTTCTTT.

The rearrangement links TRBV27 to TRBJ1-1; possibly TRBD1 for D (6 bases). The CDR3 consists of 14 residues. V was pared by 5 bases and J by 0 bases, with 10 bases between. Germline CDR1 reads MNHEY; CDR2 reads SMNVEV (reference sequence). The CDR3 is CASSLRTVNTEAFF. Written as DNA, the CDR3 is TGTGCCAGCAGTCTCCGGACAGTGAACACTGAAGCTTTCTTT.

The chain links TRBV5-6 to TRBJ2-5, with 7 positions matching TRBD1. The J call is uncertain, as TRBJ2-7 better fits the DNA end. Germline V gives CDR1 SGHDT, CDR2 YYEEEE. The CDR3 loop spans 13 amino acids. The CDR3 spells CASSYRGSYEQYF. CDR3 DNA: TGTGCCAGCAGCTACAGGGGTTCCTACGAGCAGTACTTC.

The J gene is TRBJ1-1, the V gene TRBV19; maybe TRBD1 (5 bases). CDR3 size: 15 residues. Germline V gives CDR1 LNHDA, CDR2 SQIVND (reference sequence). The V and J ends lost 1 base and 0 bases respectively, with 9 bases between them. The CDR3 DNA reads TGTGCCAGTAGTATAGTAGGAGGGGTGAACACTGAAGCTTTCTTT. The encoded protein is CASSIVGGVNTEAFF.

The J gene is TRBJ1-5, the V gene TRBV5-4; perhaps TRBD1 as D (5 bases). The V gene lost 0 bases and the J gene lost 0 bases, with 10 bases spanning the gap. The length of the CDR3 is 16 residues. Germline CDR1 and CDR2: SGHNT and YYREEE (reference sequence). CDR3 sequence reads: CASSLGQYYSNQPQHF. As DNA, the CDR3 is TGTGCCAGCAGCTTGGGACAGTATTATAGCAATCAGCCCCAGCATTTT.

The table lists this clone with a few counts. V and J are TRBV7-2 and TRBJ2-7; maybe TRBD1 (5 bases). The CDR3 is made up of 15 amino acids. The ends were cut back, 5 bases at V and 3 bases at J, with 17 bases in the middle. Germline V gene lookup returns CDR1 SGHTA and CDR2 FQGNSA. CDR3 residues: CASSPGSGSNYEQYF. The CDR3 region has the DNA TGTGCCAGCAGCCCAGGGTCGGGCAGCAACTACGAGCAGTACTTC.